This record covers a single TCR beta chain. Its binding antigen is unknown. No qualities accompany the bases; no much larger clone lies one base away. The data stem from a study of PD-1 blockade in classical Hodgkin lymphoma (dated by TCRdb to the early 2020s). About the full investigation: Nivolumab dosing was 3 mg/kg intravenously every 2 weeks, continuing until either disease progression or unacceptable toxicity. The study used CyTOF and TCR beta sequencing to define a peripheral blood immune signature of response to PD-1 blockade in classical Hodgkin lymphoma.

Genomic DNA was isolated using the Qiagen DNeasy kit from unsorted PBMCs as well as from negatively selected CD4+ and CD8+ fractions. TCR beta CDR3 regions were subjected to amplification by immunoSEQ multiplex PCR with primers that anneal to V and J segments. A synthetic immune receptor repertoire was used to minimize amplification bias, and any residual bias was removed computationally once sequencing was done. The authors' analysis ran thus. Custom Python scripts were used to quantify repertoire diversity as the Shannon entropy index. The unsorted, CD4+ and CD8+ repertoires were each analyzed separately, with the exception of combined analyses, where CD4+ and CD8+ sequences were merged in silico. A clone was considered expanded if an increase in frequency of at least 2-fold after treatment relative to C1D1 was found, and a pseudocount of 0.5 was applied to clones undetected at baseline. Clones with 0 or 1 copy at C1D1 were classified as singleton clones, and clones with 2 or more copies were classified as non-singleton clones. By matching protein sequences in sorted samples from the same patient, clones expanded in unsorted samples were annotated as CD4+, CD8+ or unknown. Wilcoxon tests on paired samples were used to test diversity changes from C1D1 to C4D1. TCRdb provides this immuneACCESS table in a form limited to in-frame rearrangements. Some clones are lacking; in checked studies, under half of them reflect an unresolved V gene, and why the rest are absent is not known. V, J and clone size reflect that table, while D and trimming were determined from the DNA. Across this sample there are more than 70,000 clones, with 80% to 95% seen only once. The top ten clonotypes cover roughly 3% of the sample.

The study at large found these results: By C4D1, a significant rise was seen in CD4+ TCR diversity but not in CD8+ TCR diversity (p=0.0027 vs p=0.16), and the rise was most apparent among complete responders (p=0.02). Diversity was lower in patients who began nivolumab less than 1 year after ASCT, so these patients were left out of later analyses to avoid confounding by immune reconstitution. Only a single clinical trial cohort was studied, and what caused the repertoire differences, possibly disease activity or prior therapy, remained undefined. Newly diagnosed patients were reported to have lower baseline TCR diversity than healthy donors, and relapsed/refractory patients were reported to have lower baseline TCR diversity still. Trial patients achieving complete response had baseline diversity similar to newly diagnosed patients, whereas partial responders and progressors had significantly lower diversity.

The time point label, read with the paper, signifies: cycle 2 day 1 (C2D1) of nivolumab. All trial patients had relapsed after autologous stem cell transplantation, with cohorts A, B and C differing in prior brentuximab vedotin exposure. The trial cohort included roughly 60 patients with relapsed/refractory classical Hodgkin lymphoma, and each patient had a best overall response of complete response, partial response or progressive disease. Single-agent nivolumab was administered to trial patients in the multi-cohort phase II CheckMate 205 trial. An independent review committee assessed best overall response by applying the 2007 International Working Group response criteria. Trial PBMCs were collected immediately before nivolumab initiation (C1D1) and during therapy at cycle 2 day 1 and cycle 4 day 1. Peripheral blood was collected in 8 mL Vacutainer Cell Preparation Tubes, from which PBMCs were isolated by centrifugation and then cryopreserved.

The specimen comprised peripheral blood mononuclear cells (PBMCs), sampled before the second cycle of nivolumab. This receptor was taken from a human donor with classical Hodgkin lymphoma.

The CDR3 in this case is CASSDRGSGQPQHF. The nucleotides read TGTGCCAGCAGCGATAGGGGAAGCGGTCAGCCCCAGCATTTT. The V and J genes are TRBV7-8 and TRBJ1-5; a tentative D call is TRBD1 (5 bases match). From a lookup of the germline V gene, CDR1 and CDR2 are SGHVS and FQNEAQ. Trimming costs V 5 bases and J 6 bases, and their ends lie 14 bases apart. From its cysteine to its phenylalanine, the CDR3 spans 14 amino acids. Solely the CDR3 DNA is kept, with 42 bases framed from the first base.